The present TCR beta chain was sequenced within a study of PD-1 blockade in classical Hodgkin lymphoma (dated by TCRdb to the early 2020s). Notes on the research overall: Nivolumab dosing was 3 mg/kg intravenously every 2 weeks, continuing until either disease progression or unacceptable toxicity. The study used CyTOF and TCR beta sequencing to define a peripheral blood immune signature of response to PD-1 blockade in classical Hodgkin lymphoma.

Overall study outcomes, separate from this receptor: Only a single clinical trial cohort was studied, and what caused the repertoire differences, possibly disease activity or prior therapy, remained undefined. Baseline TCR diversity was reported to be lower in newly diagnosed patients than in healthy donors and to be lower still in relapsed/refractory patients. By C4D1, a significant rise was seen in CD4+ TCR diversity but not in CD8+ TCR diversity (p=0.0027 vs p=0.16), and the rise was most apparent among complete responders (p=0.02). Lower diversity was seen in patients whose nivolumab began less than 1 year after ASCT, and these patients were left out of later analyses so that immune reconstitution would not confound the results. Trial patients achieving complete response had baseline diversity similar to newly diagnosed patients, whereas partial responders and progressors had significantly lower diversity.

The time point tag for this specimen amounts to: cycle 1 day 1 (C1D1), immediately before nivolumab initiation. Every trial patient had relapsed following autologous stem cell transplantation, and prior brentuximab vedotin exposure was what differed among cohorts A, B and C. The trial cohort comprised some 60 patients with relapsed/refractory classical Hodgkin lymphoma whose best overall responses were complete response, partial response or progressive disease. In the multi-cohort phase II CheckMate 205 trial, trial patients received single-agent nivolumab. An independent review committee assessed best overall response by applying the 2007 International Working Group response criteria. Trial PBMCs were collected just before the start of nivolumab (C1D1) and during therapy at cycle 2 day 1 and cycle 4 day 1. Peripheral blood was collected in 8 mL Vacutainer Cell Preparation Tubes, from which PBMCs were isolated by centrifugation and then cryopreserved.

V is cut back by 5 bases and J by 5 bases, with 5 bases in the junction unmatched. The CDR3 goes from the cysteine to the phenylalanine over 15 residues. The entry retains the CDR3 DNA only, 45 bases that are in frame from base 1. The germline V gene specifies MNHEY as CDR1 and SVGAGI as CDR2. As regards this clone: Its antigen remains unidentified. No clone much larger than this one lies a single base away; base qualities are absent.

The Qiagen DNeasy kit was used to extract genomic DNA from unsorted PBMCs and from the negatively selected CD4+ and CD8+ fractions. TCR beta CDR3 regions were subjected to amplification by immunoSEQ multiplex PCR with primers that anneal to V and J segments. Amplification bias was minimized using a synthetic immune receptor repertoire, and residual bias was removed computationally after sequencing. In the original analysis: Repertoire diversity was quantified as the Shannon entropy index using custom Python scripts. The unsorted, CD4+ and CD8+ repertoires were each analyzed separately, with the exception of combined analyses, where CD4+ and CD8+ sequences were merged in silico. Clonal expansion was defined as at least a 2-fold frequency increase after treatment relative to C1D1, with a pseudocount of 0.5 for undetected baseline clones. Singleton clones were defined as clones with 0 or 1 copy at C1D1, and non-singleton clones were defined as clones with 2 or more copies. Clones expanded in unsorted samples were assigned a CD4+, CD8+ or unknown annotation through matching of protein sequences in sorted samples from the same patient. Wilcoxon tests were applied to paired samples to test diversity changes from C1D1 to C4D1. Not all clones reach the TCRdb copy of this immuneACCESS table, which keeps in-frame sequences only. Checked studies attribute under half of the gap to unresolved V genes and leave the rest unexplained. The V and J calls and clone size are taken from that table; D and trimming were inferred from the DNA. The sample data list 55,000 to 65,000 clones, and more than 80% of these were observed just once. Jointly, the top ten make up 14% to 15% of the sample.

The receptor was derived from a human donor with classical Hodgkin lymphoma. The source material was peripheral blood mononuclear cells (PBMCs), sampled at baseline. Here the chain combines TRBV6-5 and TRBJ2-5; TRBD2 aligns with 13 central bases. Here is the DNA: TGTGCCAGCAGTACCGGGACTAGCGGGACGGAGACCCAGTACTTC. This sequence encodes CASSTGTSGTETQYF.